This TCR beta chain was sequenced during a study of cytomegalovirus exposure and HLA in healthy donors. CDR3 size: 17 residues. Per the germline V gene, CDR1 is KGHSH and CDR2 is LQKENI. Trimming took 1 base from V and 0 from J, leaving 15 bases between them. Remarks on this clone: Antigen unknown.

Study-level points and caveats: Earlier analysis yielded a pattern in which most TCR beta V segments were productive about 90% or about 30% of the time. The study labeled 164 TCR beta chains cytomegalovirus-associated. A few chains linked to CMV were shown in vitro to be specific for CMV antigens.

60 Vbeta and 13 Jbeta primers were used in PCR. The repertoire was sequenced with immunoSEQ multiplex PCR; TCRdb's copy has only in-frame clones and lacks some. The table shows about 90,000 clones, with just over 65% occurring only once. This chain uses TRBV18 with TRBJ1-1, with a possible D match to TRBD1 (5 bases). This receptor was identified in a man aged 25 to 40 in good health and CMV-seronegative. What was sequenced was PBMCs. CDR3 in DNA: TGTGCCAGCTCACCACAACGACAGCCCTACTTGAACACTGAAGCTTTCTTT. It specifies CASSPQRQPYLNTEAFF.